The rows below give T cell receptor beta chains drawn from one sample of a study of T-cell memory formation after mild COVID-19. TCRdb ran MiXCR on the 5' RACE reads and lists one entry per CDR3 protein. Seen here are 380,000 or so distinct CDR3 sequences, roughly an eighth observed once, and the top ten hold around 22%. The sample comprised PBMCs or a T cell subset sorted from them (not recorded which). Every receptor here comes from a man aged 18-30 years who had mild COVID-19 (a few samples of this study predate the infection). Cell type and time point are not known. Both conserved end residues are part of each CDR3. Fields, in order: V gene, J gene, D gene, clone size, CDR3 DNA, CDR3 protein. D genes are given only for firm matches. Size tells how often a clone was seen (once, few, many) or the class of an expanded clone, and some rows leave it out.

V gene: TRBV29-1; J gene: TRBJ1-2; D gene: NA; clone size: NA; CDR3 DNA: TGCAGCGTTGAAGACTTAAGGGGTGGCTACACCTTC; CDR3 protein: CSVEDLRGGYTF
V gene: TRBV12-3/TRBV12-4; J gene: TRBJ1-1; D gene: NA; clone size: many; CDR3 DNA: TGTGCCAGCACCCGGGAGGGGGCTGAAGCTTTCTTT; CDR3 protein: CASTREGAEAFF
V gene: TRBV9; J gene: TRBJ2-3; D gene: NA; clone size: NA; CDR3 DNA: TGTGCCAGCAGCGTAGATGGAGGGGGGGCAGATACGCAGTATTTT; CDR3 protein: CASSVDGGGADTQYF
V gene: TRBV9; J gene: TRBJ2-4; D gene: TRBD2; clone size: many; CDR3 DNA: TGTGCCAGCAGCGTCGGTGCGGGGGGGCAGTACTTC; CDR3 protein: CASSVGAGGQYF
V gene: TRBV2; J gene: TRBJ2-1; D gene: TRBD1; clone size: NA; CDR3 DNA: TGTGCCAGCAGGAAAGACAGGGGGCCGGGTGAGCAGTTCTTC; CDR3 protein: CASRKDRGPGEQFF
V gene: TRBV6-5; J gene: TRBJ1-6; D gene: NA; clone size: NA; CDR3 DNA: TGTGCCAGCAGTTACAGGGCCTGGGATTCACCCCTCCACTTT; CDR3 protein: CASSYRAWDSPLHF
V gene: TRBV7-8; J gene: TRBJ1-2; D gene: TRBD1; clone size: NA; CDR3 DNA: TGTGCCGGCAGCTTTACGAGCCGGGACAGAAGTAACTATGGCTACACCTTC; CDR3 protein: CAGSFTSRDRSNYGYTF
V gene: TRBV5-8; J gene: TRBJ2-5; D gene: NA; clone size: few; CDR3 DNA: TGTGCCAGCAGCTTGATAGAGACCCAGTACTTC; CDR3 protein: CASSLIETQYF
V gene: TRBV23-1; J gene: TRBJ1-2; D gene: NA; clone size: NA; CDR3 DNA: TGCGCCAGCAGTCAATCGTACGGGAACTATGGCTACACCTTC; CDR3 protein: CASSQSYGNYGYTF
V gene: TRBV28; J gene: TRBJ2-5; D gene: NA; clone size: few; CDR3 DNA: TGTGCCAGCGGAGACACAGGATACGTCTATGGGACCCAGTACTTC; CDR3 protein: CASGDTGYVYGTQYF
V gene: TRBV7-2; J gene: TRBJ2-3; D gene: NA; clone size: NA; CDR3 DNA: TGTGCCAGCAGCTTAGATCCGATCACAGATACGCAGTATTTT; CDR3 protein: CASSLDPITDTQYF
V gene: TRBV6-1; J gene: TRBJ1-3; D gene: NA; clone size: few; CDR3 DNA: TGTGCCAGCAGTGAAGGGGTGTTTCCTGGAAACACCATATATTTT; CDR3 protein: CASSEGVFPGNTIYF
V gene: TRBV6-4; J gene: TRBJ2-2; D gene: NA; clone size: few; CDR3 DNA: TGTGCCAGCAGTCGGACACTCACCGGGGAGCTGTTTTTT; CDR3 protein: CASSRTLTGELFF
V gene: TRBV4-3; J gene: TRBJ2-3; D gene: NA; clone size: few; CDR3 DNA: TGCGCCAGCAGCCCCGCAGCCGGGCCAGATACGCAGTATTTT; CDR3 protein: CASSPAAGPDTQYF
V gene: TRBV20-1; J gene: TRBJ1-5; D gene: NA; clone size: few; CDR3 DNA: TGCAGTGCTAGAGATCGCGAACTTAGCAATCAGCCCCAGCATTTT; CDR3 protein: CSARDRELSNQPQHF
V gene: TRBV12-3/TRBV12-4; J gene: TRBJ1-5; D gene: NA; clone size: many; CDR3 DNA: TGTGCCAGCAGCCCGGACAGCAATCAGCCCCAGCATTTT; CDR3 protein: CASSPDSNQPQHF
V gene: TRBV12-5; J gene: TRBJ2-3; D gene: TRBD1; clone size: NA; CDR3 DNA: TGTGCTAGTGGTTCGTCTGGACAGGGATACACAGATACGCAGTATTTT; CDR3 protein: CASGSSGQGYTDTQYF
V gene: TRBV5-4; J gene: TRBJ2-1; D gene: NA; clone size: many; CDR3 DNA: TGTGCCAGCAGCGGGGGAACCGCTTCCTACAATGAGCAGTTCTTC; CDR3 protein: CASSGGTASYNEQFF
V gene: TRBV5-5; J gene: TRBJ2-1; D gene: NA; clone size: NA; CDR3 DNA: TGTGCCAGCAGCACGGGGGCAGGGAATTCCCACAATGAGCAGTTCTTC; CDR3 protein: CASSTGAGNSHNEQFF
V gene: TRBV6-6; J gene: TRBJ2-6; D gene: TRBD1; clone size: few; CDR3 DNA: TGTGCCAGCAGCAGGACAGGCTCTGGGGCCAACGTCCTGACTTTC; CDR3 protein: CASSRTGSGANVLTF
V gene: TRBV27; J gene: TRBJ1-4; D gene: TRBD1; clone size: few; CDR3 DNA: TGTGCCAGCAGTTCCACGACAGGGGAAAAACTGTTTTTT; CDR3 protein: CASSSTTGEKLFF
V gene: TRBV7-2; J gene: TRBJ1-1; D gene: NA; clone size: NA; CDR3 DNA: TGTGCCAGCAGCTTAGAGGGGCAGGAAACTGAAGCTTTCTTT; CDR3 protein: CASSLEGQETEAFF
V gene: TRBV12-3/TRBV12-4; J gene: TRBJ1-5; D gene: NA; clone size: many; CDR3 DNA: TGTGCCAGCAGTTTAATGTGGCAGCCCCAGCATTTT; CDR3 protein: CASSLMWQPQHF
V gene: TRBV27; J gene: TRBJ2-1; D gene: TRBD2; clone size: NA; CDR3 DNA: TGTGCCAGCAGACGTGGGACTAGCCCCTACAATGAGCAGTTCTTC; CDR3 protein: CASRRGTSPYNEQFF
V gene: TRBV7-9; J gene: TRBJ1-4; D gene: NA; clone size: NA; CDR3 DNA: TGTGCCAGCAGCTTATTAGACGGAGGGTCGGCTAATGAAAAACTGTTTTTT; CDR3 protein: CASSLLDGGSANEKLFF
V gene: TRBV5-1; J gene: TRBJ2-5; D gene: NA; clone size: few; CDR3 DNA: TGCGCCAGCAGCTACCAATACACGCTTGGTCGGACCCAGTACTTC; CDR3 protein: CASSYQYTLGRTQYF
V gene: TRBV7-7; J gene: TRBJ2-1; D gene: TRBD2; clone size: few; CDR3 DNA: TGTGCCAGCAGCCAGGGACTAGGGGATGAGCAGTTCTTC; CDR3 protein: CASSQGLGDEQFF
V gene: TRBV9; J gene: TRBJ2-5; D gene: TRBD2; clone size: few; CDR3 DNA: TGTGCCAGCAGCACGTTGGGACTAGCGTTCCAAGAGACCCAGTACTTC; CDR3 protein: CASSTLGLAFQETQYF
V gene: TRBV6-2/TRBV6-3; J gene: TRBJ1-1; D gene: NA; clone size: few; CDR3 DNA: TGTGCCAGCAGTTACCTAGGGAGCGGAACTGAAGCTTTCTTT; CDR3 protein: CASSYLGSGTEAFF
V gene: TRBV7-9; J gene: TRBJ1-5; D gene: TRBD1; clone size: NA; CDR3 DNA: TGTGCCAGCAGCGGACAGGGGGCAGGTGATCAGCCCCAGCATTTT; CDR3 protein: CASSGQGAGDQPQHF
V gene: TRBV7-9; J gene: TRBJ2-7; D gene: NA; clone size: few; CDR3 DNA: TGTGCCAGCAGCCAAGGGGCGGGTCAGTACGAGCAGTACTTC; CDR3 protein: CASSQGAGQYEQYF
V gene: TRBV7-9; J gene: TRBJ2-1; D gene: NA; clone size: NA; CDR3 DNA: TGTGCCACCACCCCGCGGAATGAGCAGTTCTTC; CDR3 protein: CATTPRNEQFF
V gene: TRBV20-1; J gene: TRBJ1-1; D gene: TRBD1; clone size: NA; CDR3 DNA: TGCAGTGCTCCCTCTCACAGGGGCGGTAGCACTGAAGCTTTCTTT; CDR3 protein: CSAPSHRGGSTEAFF
V gene: TRBV7-3; J gene: TRBJ2-1; D gene: TRBD1; clone size: few; CDR3 DNA: TGTGCCAGCAGCTACCGGGACAGAAATGAGCAGTTCTTC; CDR3 protein: CASSYRDRNEQFF
V gene: TRBV18; J gene: TRBJ1-4; D gene: TRBD1; clone size: NA; CDR3 DNA: TGTGCCAGCTCACCACGGTACAGGGGAGGTGAAAAACTGTTTTTT; CDR3 protein: CASSPRYRGGEKLFF
V gene: TRBV7-2; J gene: TRBJ1-1; D gene: NA; clone size: few; CDR3 DNA: TGTGCCAGCAGCCGACATAACACTGAAGCTTTCTTT; CDR3 protein: CASSRHNTEAFF
V gene: TRBV12-3/TRBV12-4; J gene: TRBJ1-5; D gene: TRBD1; clone size: NA; CDR3 DNA: TGTGCCAGCAGTTTGGGGGACAGGGGAAATAATCAGCCCCAGCATTTT; CDR3 protein: CASSLGDRGNNQPQHF
V gene: TRBV7-9; J gene: TRBJ2-1; D gene: NA; clone size: few; CDR3 DNA: TGTGCCAGCGGACTCGGTCAGGGTCGGTCCTATGAGCAGTTCTTC; CDR3 protein: CASGLGQGRSYEQFF
V gene: TRBV20-1; J gene: TRBJ1-5; D gene: NA; clone size: NA; CDR3 DNA: TGCAGTGCTAGTTCGGGGGGCAATCAGCCCCAGCATTTT; CDR3 protein: CSASSGGNQPQHF
V gene: TRBV5-1; J gene: TRBJ2-2; D gene: NA; clone size: NA; CDR3 DNA: TGCGCCAGCAGCTCAGGGCAGACCGGGGAGCTGTTTTTT; CDR3 protein: CASSSGQTGELFF
V gene: TRBV12-3/TRBV12-4; J gene: TRBJ1-1; D gene: NA; clone size: NA; CDR3 DNA: TGTGCCAGCAGCGACCGACAGCTCACTGAAGCTTTCTTT; CDR3 protein: CASSDRQLTEAFF
V gene: TRBV6-5; J gene: TRBJ2-3; D gene: TRBD1; clone size: NA; CDR3 DNA: TGTGCCAGCAGTTTGACAGGGTCAGATACGCAGTATTTT; CDR3 protein: CASSLTGSDTQYF
V gene: TRBV7-9; J gene: TRBJ2-1; D gene: TRBD1; clone size: NA; CDR3 DNA: TGTGCCAGCAGCCACAGGGGCGTGAATGAGCAGTTCTTC; CDR3 protein: CASSHRGVNEQFF
V gene: TRBV7-9; J gene: TRBJ1-1; D gene: TRBD1; clone size: few; CDR3 DNA: TGTGCCAGCAGCTTCAGTATATCGGACAGGTTGGACACTGAAGCTTTCTTT; CDR3 protein: CASSFSISDRLDTEAFF
V gene: TRBV6-5; J gene: TRBJ1-1; D gene: NA; clone size: few; CDR3 DNA: TGTGCCAGCAGTTACGCCCCAGCCACGTTGAACACTGAAGCTTTCTTT; CDR3 protein: CASSYAPATLNTEAFF
V gene: TRBV11-2; J gene: TRBJ2-7; D gene: NA; clone size: few; CDR3 DNA: TGTGCCAGCAGCTTAATTGCCGGGGGCTACGAGCAGTACTTC; CDR3 protein: CASSLIAGGYEQYF
V gene: TRBV5-1; J gene: TRBJ2-3; D gene: TRBD2; clone size: few; CDR3 DNA: TGCGCCAGCAGTTCCGGGATAGCGGGAGATACGCAGTATTTT; CDR3 protein: CASSSGIAGDTQYF
V gene: TRBV7-3; J gene: TRBJ2-3; D gene: TRBD2; clone size: NA; CDR3 DNA: TGTGCCAGCAGCCTAGGGACTAGCGGGGGCCGCACAGATACGCAGTATTTT; CDR3 protein: CASSLGTSGGRTDTQYF
V gene: TRBV6-1; J gene: TRBJ1-5; D gene: TRBD1; clone size: NA; CDR3 DNA: TGTGCCAGCAGTGAAGGGGACAGGGCCACGGGGCAGCCCCAGCATTTT; CDR3 protein: CASSEGDRATGQPQHF
V gene: TRBV30; J gene: TRBJ2-1; D gene: NA; clone size: few; CDR3 DNA: TGTGCCTGGCGATCGTACAATGAGCAGTTCTTC; CDR3 protein: CAWRSYNEQFF
V gene: TRBV19; J gene: TRBJ1-5; D gene: TRBD1; clone size: few; CDR3 DNA: TGTGCCAGTAGTCAGGGGGCTCGACAGCCCCAGCATTTT; CDR3 protein: CASSQGARQPQHF